Detailed here is one TCR beta chain. Its antigen is not known. This sample stems from a study of cytomegalovirus exposure and HLA in healthy donors. Study-wide results and caveats: Subsequent analysis revealed that first-cohort TCR clusters tended to co-occur in the 130 or so validation repertoires.

The trim removed 4 bases at V and 4 bases at J, leaving 12 bases unmatched. CDR1 MGHRA and CDR2 YSYEKL come from the germline V gene. CDR3 length: 17 residues. Repertoires were generated with immunoSEQ multiplex PCR, while TCRdb's copy carries only in-frame clones and drops some. The data hold 200,000 to 300,000 clones, with about 90% observed a single time. The V and J genes are TRBV4-1 and TRBJ1-4, with 7 bases aligning to TRBD1. This receptor was obtained from a woman aged 30 to 39 in good health and CMV-seropositive. Source material: PBMCs. CDR3 DNA sequence: TGCGCCAGCAGCCCCCATATGGAGGGGACAGATAATGAAAAACTGTTTTTT. This encodes CASSPHMEGTDNEKLFF.